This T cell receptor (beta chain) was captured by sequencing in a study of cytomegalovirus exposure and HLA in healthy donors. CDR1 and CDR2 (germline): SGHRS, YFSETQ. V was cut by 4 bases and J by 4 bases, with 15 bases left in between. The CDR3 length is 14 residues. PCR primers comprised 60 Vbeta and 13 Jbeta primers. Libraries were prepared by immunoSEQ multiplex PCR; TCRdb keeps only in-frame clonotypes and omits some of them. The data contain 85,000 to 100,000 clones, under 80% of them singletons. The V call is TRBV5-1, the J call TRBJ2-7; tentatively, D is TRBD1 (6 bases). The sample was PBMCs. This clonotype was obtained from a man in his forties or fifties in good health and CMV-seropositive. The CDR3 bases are TGCGCCAGCAGCGAGGGCAGGGGTTTATACGAGCAGTACTTC. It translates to CASSEGRGLYEQYF.